The following is a T cell receptor (beta chain) sequence with its context. With V trimmed by 6 bases and J by 6 bases, 9 bases remained unmatched. CDR3 length equals 15 residues. Germline V gives CDR1 MNHEY, CDR2 SVGAGI. This sample was included in a study of blood T cell repertoires in COVID-19. Across the study: Spain, Italy and the United States supplied samples that represented acute and convalescent COVID-19.

In the authors' workflow: Reference gene primers were amplified, and this amplification served to estimate nucleated cell counts. Produced via immunoSEQ multiplex PCR; TCRdb's table is partial and in-frame only. The DNA gave D and trimming, while V, J and clone size come from that table. Among over 250,000 clones listed, 86% were seen once. The TCR comes from a man aged 35-49 years who had recovered from COVID-19. Sequencing was carried out using peripheral blood. The J gene is TRBJ2-3, the V gene TRBV6-5; TRBD2 agrees at 10 bases. The CDR3 loop is CASRGSSGSWDTQYF. DNA of the CDR3: TGTGCCAGCAGGGGTTCTAGCGGGAGTTGGGATACGCAGTATTTT.